This T cell receptor beta chain emerged from a study of CD8+CD57+ T cells in acquired aplastic anemia. Study at large: Sorted cells (CD4+ and CD8+) yielded DNA amounts that averaged roughly 3.5 ug. Regarding the study as a whole: Patients and controls shared over 25 CD8+ CDR3 sequences, which appeared highly expressed in patients and within their immunodominant clones.

Germline V gene sequence: CDR1 SEHNR, CDR2 FQNEAQ (reference sequence). V was trimmed by 3 bases and J by 12 bases, leaving 15 bases between them. The CDR3 spans 13 residues. Genomic DNA acted as the template from which TCR beta VDJ combination and CDR3 sequence profiling were carried out. TCRdb processed the reads anew with MiXCR; each CDR3 protein has one entry. The repertoire consists of approximately 250,000 distinct CDR3 sequences, with roughly 82% occurring once and the leading ten covering roughly 42%. By flow cytometry, patients selected for sequencing had shown an expansion of CD8+CD57+ cells. Severe acquired aplastic anemia was present in every patient. Patients had undergone no therapy by the time their blood was sampled. Remarks on this clonotype: Its antigen remains unknown.

The TCR comes from a human donor with aplastic anemia. The chain couples TRBV7-9 to TRBJ2-1; TRBD2 is a possible D gene (5 bases). Material for sequencing was sorted CD4+, CD8+, or CD8+CD57+ T cells (not recorded which) from PBMCs. The CDR3 loop reads CASSFGRSRGQFF. In DNA form, the CDR3 reads TGTGCCAGCAGCTTTGGAAGAAGCCGGGGGCAGTTCTTC.